These 5 T cell receptor beta chains came from one sample sequenced in a study of spatial heterogeneity in lung cancer. Time point denoted: sample taken at primary tumor resection. Whole RNA was taken from tumor, nontumor lung or frozen PBMC; it was then sequenced unsorted. Using its own MiXCR run on the 5' RACE reads, TCRdb lists one record per CDR3 protein. The sample consists of 82,000 or so distinct CDR3 sequences, over 10% of them appearing once. The material was PBMCs, obtained at surgery. These receptors were taken from a male donor with early-stage non-small cell lung cancer.

This chain links TRBV6-1 with TRBJ1-5; no clear D gene. The CDR3 is 13 residues long. From germline, CDR1 is MNHNS and CDR2 SASEGT. Trimming stripped 3 bases from V and 5 bases from J, with 8 bases between. CDR3 bases: TGTGCCAGCAGTGATCGATGGGATCAGCCCCAGCATTTT. It encodes CASSDRWDQPQHF.

There are many counts of this clonotype. The chain uses TRBV20-1 and TRBJ1-5; D is perhaps TRBD1 (6 bases). Germline CDR1 reads DFQATT; CDR2 reads SNEGSKA (reference sequence). The germline V and J ends were trimmed by 6 bases and 3 bases, with 18 bases remaining between them. The CDR3 sequence is 15 residues long. CDR3 coding DNA: TGCAGTGCCCCGATAATTAGGGGGTCCAATCAGCCCCAGCATTTT. It translates to CSAPIIRGSNQPQHF.

This clonotype has just a few counts. The genes are TRBV29-1 and TRBJ2-7; D might be TRBD1 (5 bases). Trimming stripped 4 bases from V and 0 bases from J, with 10 bases between. CDR1 is SQVTM and CDR2 is ANQGSEA in the germline V gene. The CDR3 runs 13 residues. The CDR3 here is CSVGGSLSYEQYF. The CDR3 coding sequence is TGCAGCGTTGGGGGCAGTCTCTCCTACGAGCAGTACTTC.

This clonotype has a handful of counts. This sequence joins TRBV20-1 and TRBJ2-1; 10 bases line up with TRBD2. Looked up from germline, CDR1 is DFQATT and CDR2 is SNEGSKA (reference sequence). CDR3 length equals 20 residues. The J segment lost 1 base and the V segment lost 0 bases, leaving 15 bases of the junction unmatched. CDR3 nucleotides: TGCAGTGCTAGAGATTCAGCGCTAGCGGGGGCAGGTACATCCTACAATGAGCAGTTCTTC. It encodes CSARDSALAGAGTSYNEQFF.

V is TRBV5-1 and J is TRBJ2-7; TRBD2 matches 11 bases. The CDR3 has 14 amino acids. Unmatched junction bases numbered 3, after V lost 4 bases and J lost 3 bases. The germline gives CDR1 SGHRS, CDR2 YFSETQ. CDR3 in amino acids: CASSTTSGDYEQYF. CDR3 DNA sequence: TGCGCCAGCAGCACGACTAGCGGGGACTACGAGCAGTACTTC.